Listed below are T cell receptor beta chains from one sample, sequenced in a study of control samples from healthy donors and cancer patients. Using immunoSEQ multiplex PCR, the repertoire was profiled, and TCRdb retains in-frame clones only, with some absent. This table holds about 130,000 clones, 80% to 95% found once. Source material: blood. The receptor source for this set is a man aged 18 to 29 in good health. CDR3s include the opening cysteine and the closing phenylalanine or tryptophan. Fields, in order: clone size, V gene, D gene, J gene, CDR3 protein, CDR3 DNA. The D gene is left open where the match is weak. Expanded clones get a size class; other rows say once, few or many, or leave the size out.

size: -
V: TRBV19
D: -
J: TRBJ1-2
CDR3: CASSISQHYGYTF
DNA: TGTGCCAGTAGTATCTCACAGCACTATGGCTACACCTTC

size: -
V: TRBV15
D: -
J: TRBJ1-6
CDR3: CATSREGGGSPLHF
DNA: TGTGCCACCAGCAGAGAAGGGGGAGGCTCACCCCTCCACTTT

size: -
V: TRBV19
D: TRBD2
J: TRBJ2-4
CDR3: CASSQPPGGGDGIQYF
DNA: TGTGCCAGTAGCCAGCCCCCGGGGGGAGGGGACGGCATTCAGTACTTC

size: -
V: TRBV7-7
D: -
J: TRBJ2-1
CDR3: CASSLEPGGDSYNEQFF
DNA: TGTGCTAGCAGCTTAGAGCCAGGAGGGGACTCCTACAATGAGCAGTTCTTC

size: -
V: TRBV7-9
D: -
J: TRBJ2-3
CDR3: CASSSSVDTQYF
DNA: TGTGCCAGCAGCTCGAGCGTCGATACGCAGTATTTT

size: -
V: TRBV19
D: -
J: TRBJ1-5
CDR3: CASSIVFNQPQHF
DNA: TGTGCCAGTAGTATAGTCTTCAATCAGCCCCAGCATTTT

size: -
V: TRBV7-8
D: TRBD2
J: TRBJ2-5
CDR3: CASSSSPAGGQETQYF
DNA: TGTGCCAGCAGCTCGTCCCCGGCGGGAGGGCAAGAGACCCAGTACTTC

size: -
V: TRBV2
D: -
J: TRBJ1-1
CDR3: CASSESSYSRNTEAFF
DNA: TGTGCCAGCAGTGAATCTTCGTACAGCCGGAACACTGAAGCTTTCTTT

size: -
V: TRBV24-1
D: -
J: TRBJ2-2
CDR3: CATSAGTPANTGELFF
DNA: TGTGCCACCAGTGCCGGGACACCCGCGAACACCGGGGAGCTGTTTTTT

size: -
V: TRBV6-5
D: -
J: TRBJ1-3
CDR3: CASSSYSGNTIYF
DNA: TGTGCCAGCAGTTCATACTCTGGAAACACCATATATTTT

size: -
V: TRBV28
D: -
J: TRBJ2-2
CDR3: CASTGWPGELFF
DNA: TGTGCCAGCACAGGGTGGCCCGGGGAGCTGTTTTTT

size: -
V: TRBV19
D: TRBD1
J: TRBJ1-2
CDR3: CASRSTGAYYGYTF
DNA: TGTGCCAGTAGGTCGACAGGGGCATACTATGGCTACACCTTC

size: -
V: TRBV24-1
D: TRBD2
J: TRBJ2-1
CDR3: CATSDHRGGEDEQFF
DNA: TGTGCCACCAGTGATCATCGGGGAGGGGAGGATGAGCAGTTCTTC

size: -
V: TRBV5-1
D: TRBD2
J: TRBJ2-3
CDR3: CASSLGLAGISDTQYF
DNA: TGCGCCAGCAGCTTGGGCCTAGCGGGAATCTCAGATACGCAGTATTTT

size: -
V: TRBV4-2
D: TRBD2
J: TRBJ2-5
CDR3: CASSQETSGLQETQYF
DNA: TGTGCCAGCAGCCAAGAGACTAGCGGGTTGCAAGAGACCCAGTACTTC

size: -
V: TRBV13
D: TRBD2
J: TRBJ2-3
CDR3: CASSPPSRLAESTDTQYF
DNA: TGTGCCAGCAGTCCTCCCTCCCGACTAGCGGAAAGCACAGATACGCAGTATTTT

size: -
V: TRBV10-1
D: -
J: TRBJ2-1
CDR3: CASSEGGSRNEQFF
DNA: TGCGCCAGCAGTGAAGGAGGCTCACGGAATGAGCAATTCTTC

size: -
V: TRBV2
D: -
J: TRBJ1-1
CDR3: CASRDPSTGQTEAFF
DNA: TGTGCCAGCAGAGACCCCTCCACAGGGCAGACTGAAGCTTTCTTT

size: -
V: TRBV11-2
D: TRBD1
J: TRBJ1-1
CDR3: CASSVYRGPEAFF
DNA: TGTGCCAGCAGCGTCTACAGGGGTCCTGAAGCTTTCTTT

size: -
V: TRBV4-1
D: -
J: TRBJ1-1
CDR3: CASRAVLKGTEAFF
DNA: TGCGCCAGCAGAGCAGTCCTAAAAGGCACTGAAGCTTTCTTT

size: -
V: TRBV27
D: TRBD2
J: TRBJ2-7
CDR3: CASSLSGTRGEQYF
DNA: TGTGCCAGCAGCCTCTCCGGGACTAGGGGTGAGCAGTACTTC

size: -
V: TRBV28
D: TRBD2
J: TRBJ2-1
CDR3: CASSLGLAGYNEQFF
DNA: TGTGCCAGCAGTTTGGGTCTAGCGGGCTACAATGAGCAGTTCTTC

size: -
V: TRBV10-3
D: -
J: TRBJ2-1
CDR3: CAISAERYNEQFF
DNA: TGTGCCATTTCCGCCGAACGCTACAATGAGCAGTTCTTC

size: -
V: TRBV9
D: -
J: TRBJ2-7
CDR3: CASSVAGQFYEQYF
DNA: TGTGCCAGCAGCGTAGCTGGACAATTCTACGAGCAGTACTTC

size: -
V: TRBV6-5
D: -
J: TRBJ2-1
CDR3: CASRGNGPGYNEQFF
DNA: TGTGCCAGCAGGGGCAACGGACCCGGTTACAATGAGCAGTTCTTC

size: -
V: TRBV2
D: -
J: TRBJ2-3
CDR3: CASSEYEQVRDTQYF
DNA: TGTGCCAGCAGTGAATACGAACAGGTGCGAGATACGCAGTATTTT

size: few
V: TRBV6-5
D: TRBD2
J: TRBJ2-7
CDR3: CASSSGTSALAEQYF
DNA: TGTGCCAGCAGTTCCGGGACTAGCGCCCTTGCCGAGCAGTACTTC

size: -
V: TRBV11-2
D: -
J: TRBJ1-2
CDR3: CASSLGLILRDSSTYGYTF
DNA: TGTGCCAGCAGCTTAGGACTTATCTTGAGAGACAGTTCTACCTATGGCTACACCTTC

size: -
V: TRBV11-3
D: TRBD1
J: TRBJ1-1
CDR3: CASSVFSGTGREAFF
DNA: TGTGCCAGCAGTGTTTTTTCCGGGACAGGGAGAGAAGCTTTCTTT

size: -
V: TRBV7-9
D: TRBD1
J: TRBJ1-1
CDR3: CASSLAGGRGPGTEAFF
DNA: TGTGCCAGCAGCTTGGCTGGGGGCAGGGGGCCTGGCACTGAAGCTTTCTTT

size: -
V: TRBV3-1/TRBV3-2
D: -
J: TRBJ1-6
CDR3: CASRQQDSPLHF
DNA: TGTGCCAGCAGACAACAAGACTCACCCCTCCACTTT

size: -
V: TRBV2
D: -
J: TRBJ2-3
CDR3: CASSRDTQYF
DNA: TGTGCCAGCAGTCGAGATACGCAGTATTTT

size: -
V: TRBV6-1
D: -
J: TRBJ2-7
CDR3: CASSESGQYF
DNA: TGTGCCAGCAGTGAATCAGGGCAGTACTTC

size: -
V: TRBV2
D: -
J: TRBJ1-5
CDR3: CASSDTVQPQHF
DNA: TGTGCCAGCAGTGATACCGTTCAGCCCCAGCATTTT

size: -
V: TRBV6-1
D: -
J: TRBJ1-2
CDR3: CASSEGNPNYGYTF
DNA: TGTGCCAGCAGTGAAGGGAATCCTAACTATGGCTACACCTTC

size: -
V: TRBV30
D: TRBD1
J: TRBJ2-3
CDR3: CAGGEGTGGTDTQYF
DNA: TGTGCCGGGGGCGAAGGGACAGGGGGCACAGATACGCAGTATTTT

size: -
V: TRBV28
D: TRBD2
J: TRBJ2-1
CDR3: CASTALAGVREQFF
DNA: TGTGCCAGCACAGCCCTAGCGGGAGTTCGAGAGCAGTTCTTC

size: -
V: TRBV6-2/TRBV6-3
D: -
J: TRBJ2-3
CDR3: CASSYPGGSEATQYF
DNA: TGTGCCAGCAGTTACCCGGGTGGTAGCGAGGCTACGCAGTATTTT

size: -
V: TRBV5-6
D: TRBD2
J: TRBJ2-1
CDR3: CASSLGGLVTYNEQFF
DNA: TGTGCCAGCAGCTTGGGGGGACTAGTTACCTACAATGAGCAGTTCTTC

size: once
V: TRBV5-6
D: -
J: TRBJ2-7
CDR3: CASSQTGQRYEQYF
DNA: TGTGCCAGCAGCCAGACGGGACAACGATACGAGCAGTACTTC

size: -
V: TRBV15
D: -
J: TRBJ1-5
CDR3: CATSSGWGRGQPQHF
DNA: TGTGCCACCAGCAGTGGATGGGGCCGTGGGCAGCCCCAGCATTTT

size: -
V: TRBV30
D: -
J: TRBJ1-1
CDR3: CAWKGPQGTEAFF
DNA: TGTGCCTGGAAGGGGCCCCAAGGGACTGAAGCTTTCTTT

size: -
V: TRBV9
D: TRBD1
J: TRBJ2-7
CDR3: CASSASQGTYEQYF
DNA: TGTGCCAGCAGCGCTTCACAGGGGACCTACGAGCAGTACTTC

size: -
V: TRBV7-9
D: TRBD2
J: TRBJ2-5
CDR3: CASSSGTSGNYQETQYF
DNA: TGTGCCAGCAGCTCCGGGACTAGCGGGAATTACCAAGAGACCCAGTACTTC

size: -
V: TRBV9
D: -
J: TRBJ2-1
CDR3: CASSASSYNEQFF
DNA: TGTGCCAGCAGCGCCAGCTCCTACAATGAGCAGTTCTTC

size: -
V: TRBV28
D: -
J: TRBJ1-1
CDR3: CASSLGGAGGTEAFF
DNA: TGTGCCAGCAGTTTAGGTGGGGCCGGAGGCACTGAAGCTTTCTTT

size: -
V: TRBV7-6
D: TRBD1
J: TRBJ1-1
CDR3: CASSPGQGRTRNTEAFF
DNA: TGTGCCAGCAGCCCCGGACAGGGCAGGACGAGAAACACTGAAGCTTTCTTT

size: -
V: TRBV5-5
D: -
J: TRBJ2-5
CDR3: CASGRMYQETQYF
DNA: TGTGCCAGCGGACGAATGTACCAAGAGACCCAGTACTTC

size: -
V: TRBV19
D: TRBD1
J: TRBJ1-5
CDR3: CASSIGNRGNQPQHF
DNA: TGTGCCAGTAGTATAGGGAACAGGGGGAATCAGCCCCAGCATTTT

size: -
V: TRBV2
D: TRBD1
J: TRBJ1-3
CDR3: CASSDGPGGINTIYF
DNA: TGTGCCAGCAGTGACGGGCCAGGGGGCATAAACACCATATATTTT

size: -
V: TRBV19
D: TRBD1
J: TRBJ1-3
CDR3: CASSIGDRGLSGNTIYF
DNA: TGTGCCAGTAGTATAGGGGACAGGGGGCTGTCTGGAAACACCATATATTTT

size: -
V: TRBV19
D: TRBD2
J: TRBJ2-3
CDR3: CASSGVAGSDTQYF
DNA: TGTGCCAGTAGTGGAGTAGCGGGCTCAGATACGCAGTATTTT

size: -
V: TRBV2
D: TRBD1
J: TRBJ1-1
CDR3: CAGLRDRGGSEAFF
DNA: TGTGCCGGCCTAAGGGACAGGGGTGGATCTGAAGCTTTCTTT

size: -
V: TRBV9
D: TRBD1
J: TRBJ2-7
CDR3: CASSDRDRSSYEQYF
DNA: TGTGCCAGCAGCGACCGGGACAGAAGCTCCTACGAGCAGTACTTC

size: -
V: TRBV7-9
D: -
J: TRBJ1-1
CDR3: CASSLAGTEAFF
DNA: TGTGCCAGCAGCTTAGCTGGGACTGAAGCTTTCTTT